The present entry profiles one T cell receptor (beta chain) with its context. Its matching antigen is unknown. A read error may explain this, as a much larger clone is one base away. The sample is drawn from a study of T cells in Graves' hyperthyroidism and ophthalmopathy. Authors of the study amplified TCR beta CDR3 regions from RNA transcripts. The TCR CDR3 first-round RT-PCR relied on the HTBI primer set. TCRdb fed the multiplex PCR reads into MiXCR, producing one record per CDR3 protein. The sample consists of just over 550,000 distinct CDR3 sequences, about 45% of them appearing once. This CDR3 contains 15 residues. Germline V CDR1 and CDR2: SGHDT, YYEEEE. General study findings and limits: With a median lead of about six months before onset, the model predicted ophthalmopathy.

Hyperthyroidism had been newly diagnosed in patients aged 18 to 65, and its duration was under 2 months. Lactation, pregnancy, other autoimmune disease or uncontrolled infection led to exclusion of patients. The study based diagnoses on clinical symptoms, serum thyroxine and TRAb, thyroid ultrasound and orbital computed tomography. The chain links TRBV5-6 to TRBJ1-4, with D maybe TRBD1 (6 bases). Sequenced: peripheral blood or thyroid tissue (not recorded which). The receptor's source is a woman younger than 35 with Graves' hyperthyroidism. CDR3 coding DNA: TGTGCCAGCAGCTCAACAGGGAGAACTAATGAAAAACTGCTTTTT. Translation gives CASSSTGRTNEKLLF.